These T cell receptor beta chains were read from a single sample in a study of blood T cell repertoires in COVID-19. Using immunoSEQ multiplex PCR, the repertoire was profiled, and TCRdb retains in-frame clones only, with some absent. The sample includes fewer than 250,000 clones, 87% of them seen just once. The material sequenced was PBMCs or T cells enriched from blood (not recorded which). The source is a man aged 25-40 years who had recovered from COVID-19. Both conserved end residues are part of each CDR3. Fields, in order: D gene, J gene, V gene, CDR3 protein. A D gene is named only where the DNA matches it firmly.

>-|TRBJ1-2|TRBV24-1
CATSDATGFGYTF
>-|TRBJ1-4|TRBV5-4
CASSLVAAGEKLFF
>TRBD1|TRBJ1-4|TRBV6-6
CASSYLDPGQGGKLFF
>TRBD2|TRBJ2-1|TRBV6-5
CASSSRTSGSNEQFF
>-|TRBJ1-1|TRBV7-2
CASSLEFRVGGTEAFF
>TRBD1|TRBJ2-7|TRBV28
CASSPGQGLYEQYF
>-|TRBJ2-1|TRBV29-1
CSVERRNEQFF
>TRBD1|TRBJ2-1|TRBV19
CASRGPGQGYNEQFF
>-|TRBJ2-1|TRBV3-1/TRBV3-2
CASLGGGLYNEQFF
>-|TRBJ1-2|TRBV6-5
CASSYSQTTGYGYTF
>-|TRBJ2-3|TRBV5-1
CASSGRGGTDTQYF
>-|TRBJ1-4|TRBV28
CASSLGFEGKKLFF
>-|TRBJ1-6|TRBV9
CASSVWQVNSPLHF
>-|TRBJ2-7|TRBV15
CATSRDQGYEQYF
>TRBD2|TRBJ2-7|TRBV28
CASSLGEGEQYF
>TRBD2|TRBJ2-2|TRBV7-3
CASSTSSGGTGELFF
>TRBD1|TRBJ1-1|TRBV2
CASIGVGQATEAFF
>TRBD1|TRBJ2-2|TRBV29-1
CSATGTGKTGELFF
>-|TRBJ1-5|TRBV3-1/TRBV3-2
CASSQGGVQPQHF
>-|TRBJ1-1|TRBV5-1
CASSFRVGEVTEAFF
>TRBD1|TRBJ2-1|TRBV6-6
CASSSRDRADNEQFF
>TRBD2|TRBJ2-1|TRBV14
CASSQAGTSGVNEQFF
>TRBD1|TRBJ2-2|TRBV12-5
CASALGQGGTGELFF
>-|TRBJ1-6|TRBV27
CASSFGGTGNSPLHF
>TRBD2|TRBJ2-1|TRBV3-1/TRBV3-2
CASSSRPAGADNEQFF
>-|TRBJ1-1|TRBV24-1
CATRRGSNTEAFF
>TRBD1|TRBJ1-5|TRBV7-9
CASSLDRVGIGNQPQHF
>-|TRBJ1-5|TRBV28
CASSPLIRDNRRSNQPQHF
>-|TRBJ2-7|TRBV4-1
CASSQVPISSYEQYF
>TRBD1|TRBJ1-2|TRBV15
CATSRGTGGWNYGYTF
>-|TRBJ2-1|TRBV7-2
CASSLGQGSYNEQFF
>-|TRBJ1-2|TRBV5-1
CASSDGQMTGYTF
>-|TRBJ2-7|TRBV13
CASSTWDIEQYF
>TRBD1|TRBJ2-4|TRBV28
CASSFTHYRDSKNIQYF
>-|TRBJ2-1|TRBV3-1/TRBV3-2
CASSPTQGSYNEQFF
>-|TRBJ1-5|TRBV19
CASSPVRARQPQHF
>-|TRBJ2-5|TRBV10-2
CASSGGRDASALQETQYF
>-|TRBJ1-6|TRBV28
CASSFYRVNSPLHF
>-|TRBJ1-2|TRBV12-3/TRBV12-4
CASSLTALYGYTF